A single sample is the source of the 9 T cell receptor beta chains below, sequenced in a study of T cells after yellow fever vaccination. MiXCR, run by TCRdb on the 5' RACE reads, gives a single entry per CDR3 protein. Of roughly 85,000 distinct CDR3 sequences in the sample, 13% were seen once. The source material was CD8+ T cells not binding an NS4B(214-222) dextramer, sorted from PBMCs, sampled 21 days after the first yellow fever vaccination. Receptors were obtained from a man between 18 and 35 years old who received the YFV17D yellow fever vaccine.

A few counts support this clonotype. The V gene is TRBV4-3, the J gene TRBJ2-2; 11 bases align to TRBD2. V was pared by 4 bases and J by 9 bases, with 10 bases of the junction left unmatched. In germline, CDR1 is LGHNA, CDR2 YSLEER. CDR3 size: 16 residues. The CDR3 sequence is CASSPRPSGGPRELFF. In DNA form, the CDR3 reads TGCGCCAGCAGCCCCAGACCTAGCGGGGGGCCCAGGGAGCTGTTTTTT.

J is TRBJ2-1 and V is TRBV4-2, with TRBD1 matching over 7 bases. CDR1 is LGHNA, CDR2 YNFKEQ, per germline. J gave up 3 bases and V 3 bases, and 8 bases lay outside the gene matches. This CDR3 has 16 residues. The CDR3 spells CASSQEDRDSYNEQFF. CDR3 bases: TGTGCCAGCAGCCAGGAAGACAGGGACAGCTACAATGAGCAGTTCTTC.

J is TRBJ2-1 and V is TRBV6-4; TRBD2 aligns across 10 bases. The germline CDR1 and CDR2 sequences are MRHNA and SNTAGT. The CDR3 covers 15 residues. J gave up 8 bases and V 4 bases, and 8 bases lay outside the gene matches. This chain's CDR3 is CASSVKAGGQDEQFF. The CDR3 region has the DNA TGTGCCAGCAGTGTCAAAGCGGGGGGGCAGGATGAGCAGTTCTTC.

The V call is TRBV20-1, the J call TRBJ1-6, with D possibly TRBD1 on 5 matching bases. The germline gives CDR1 DFQATT, CDR2 SNEGSKA (reference sequence). Trimming cost V 6 bases and J 9 bases, with 21 bases left between them. The length of the CDR3 is 15 residues. The DNA of the CDR3 is TGCAGTGCAGCCGGGGCGGGGGAGATGAGTTCACCCCTCCACTTT. Translating it yields CSAAGAGEMSSPLHF.

The gene calls are TRBV7-9 and TRBJ1-1; tentatively, D is TRBD1 (5 bases). V lost 9 bases, J lost 1 base, and 9 bases lay in between. CDR3 size: 12 residues. Germline V gene data show CDR1 as SEHNR and CDR2 as FQNEAQ (reference sequence). CDR3 sequence: CASRDWNTEAFF. The CDR3 DNA sequence: TGTGCCAGTCGGGACTGGAACACTGAAGCTTTCTTT.

This clonotype was counted a few times. The V gene is TRBV10-3, the J gene TRBJ1-2; TRBD1 agrees at 8 bases. Germline V gives CDR1 ENHRY, CDR2 SYGVKD. V dropped 3 bases and J dropped 8; count of bases not matched to a gene: 8. The CDR3 is 14 residues long. The CDR3 sequence is CAISDGRGLGGYTF. The CDR3 DNA reads TGTGCCATCAGTGACGGCAGGGGGCTCGGAGGCTACACCTTC.

The genes are TRBV7-9 and TRBJ2-3; the match to TRBD1 covers 7 bases. The V gene's germline CDR1 is SEHNR and CDR2 FQNEAQ (reference sequence). The CDR3 is 14 amino acids. With V trimmed by 2 bases and J by 4 bases, 3 bases remained unmatched. The CDR3 loop reads CASSLYDRADTQYF. The DNA for the CDR3 is TGTGCCAGCAGCTTATATGACAGGGCAGATACGCAGTATTTT.

This clonotype has only a few counts. The chain couples TRBV7-9 to TRBJ2-3; 7 positions agree with TRBD2. With V trimmed by 7 bases and J by 4 bases, 2 bases remained unmatched. Germline V gene data show CDR1 as SEHNR and CDR2 as FQNEAQ (reference sequence). This CDR3 is 12 amino acids long. CDR3 loop: CASMLAADTQYF. In nucleotides, the CDR3 is TGTGCCAGCATGCTAGCGGCAGATACGCAGTATTTT.

A remark on this clonotype: Relative to the germline gene, one junction end is altered; a read error may explain this. As DNA, the CDR3 is TGCGCCGGCAGACCCCCAGGGTCCGATACGCAGTATTTT. Encoded protein: CAGRPPGSDTQYF. The chain joins TRBV5-1 to TRBJ2-3, with D tentatively TRBD1 (5 bases). The CDR3 covers 13 residues. Germline V lookup: CDR1 SGHRS, CDR2 YFSETQ.